Following are 17 T cell receptor beta chains from one sample sequenced in a study of T and B cells in COVID-19 patients. Each TRB amplification used roughly 230-550 ng of genomic DNA from blood. TRB rearrangements were amplified by multiplex PCR with BIOMED2 TRB-A/B primers. TCRdb recomputed calls from the multiplex PCR reads with MiXCR, one row per CDR3 protein. The table has about 9,500 distinct CDR3 sequences, around 27% seen once. Sequencing was done on a sample of blood. These receptor sequences come from a human donor who had recovered from COVID-19.

This clonotype has only a few counts. This chain connects TRBV6-6 to TRBJ1-2; no firm D call. The V end lost 6 bases, the J end lost 5 bases, and 7 bases lay between the germline ends. There are 11 residues in the CDR3. In germline, CDR1 is MNHNY, CDR2 SVGAGI (reference sequence). The CDR3 nucleotides read TGTGCCAGCAGGACGGATTATGGCTACACCTTC. This sequence encodes CASRTDYGYTF.

In its sample, this clonotype is medium-sized (0.01 to 0.1%). V usage is TRBV27 and J usage is TRBJ2-2; unclear D gene. Germline-derived CDR1 and CDR2 are MNHEY and SMNVEV (reference sequence). V lost 0 bases and J 4 bases, leaving 9 bases between the germline ends. This CDR3 is built from 15 residues. The DNA of the CDR3 is TGTGCCAGCAGTTTATCGAGGTCCGCCACCGGGGAGCTGTTTTTT. This encodes CASSLSRSATGELFF.

Regarding this clonotype: A single base separates this from a much larger clone, so it may be a read error. The genes are TRBV5-6 and TRBJ2-3, with a tentative D call TRBD1 (5 bases). Trimming took off 4 bases at V and 4 bases at J, with 13 bases between the two ends. Germline V lookup: CDR1 SGHDT, CDR2 YYEEEE. The CDR3 has 14 residues. Here the CDR3 reads CASSLPLRADTQYF. The CDR3 nucleotides are TGTGCCAGCAGCCTCCCCCTCAGGGCAGATACGCAGTATTTT.

The rearrangement links TRBV5-1 to TRBJ2-5; D gene unclear. The germline CDR1 and CDR2 sequences are SGHRS and YFSETQ. The V and J ends lost 6 bases and 5 bases respectively, with 14 bases between them. The CDR3 loop spans 13 amino acids. DNA for the CDR3: TGCGCCAGCACGCCGGGCGTCGGGGAGACCCAGTACTTC. Its protein product is CASTPGVGETQYF.

This clonotype is termed medium-sized. The chain couples TRBV30 to TRBJ2-7; D is uncertain. The germline V and J ends were trimmed by 4 bases and 2 bases, with 6 bases remaining between them. Germline V lookup: CDR1 GTSNPN, CDR2 SVGIG (reference sequence). The CDR3 contains 11 residues. CDR3 loop: CAWKGTYEQYF. The CDR3 coding sequence is TGTGCCTGGAAGGGAACCTACGAGCAGTACTTC.

The chain has TRBV30 and TRBJ2-1, with 11 bases that match TRBD2. This CDR3 comprises 15 residues. Germline CDR1 and CDR2: GTSNPN and SVGIG (reference sequence). V shed 2 bases, J shed 8 bases, and the junction held 8 bases outside the gene matches. This CDR3 reads CAWSPGLAGGDEQFF. The CDR3 nucleotides read TGTGCCTGGAGTCCTGGGCTAGCGGGAGGAGATGAGCAGTTCTTC.

This clonotype is medium-sized (0.01 to 0.1%) within its sample. The V gene is TRBV6-1, the J gene TRBJ2-7, with a weak D call TRBD2 (6 bases). The V end lost 6 bases, the J end lost 2 bases, and 11 bases lay between the germline ends. The CDR3 runs to 13 residues. In germline, CDR1 is MNHNS, CDR2 SASEGT. DNA for the CDR3: TGTGCCAGCAGCGGGAGATCCCCCTACGAGCAGTACTTC. Amino acid sequence: CASSGRSPYEQYF.

This clonotype is medium-sized in the sample. V is TRBV12-3 or TRBV12-4 and J is TRBJ2-5; D unresolved. Trimming shortened V by 6 bases and J by 2 bases, and 7 bases separated the two germline ends. The CDR3 covers 12 residues. CDR3 residues: CASSSEQETQYF. As DNA, the CDR3 is TGTGCCAGCAGCTCCGAGCAAGAGACCCAGTACTTC.

The chain joins TRBV6-2 or TRBV6-3 to TRBJ1-2, with unresolved D. Germline lookup yields CDR1 MNHEY and CDR2 SVGEGT. The CDR3 has 13 residues. The ends were cut back, 5 bases at V and 4 bases at J, with 11 bases in the middle. CDR3 loop: CASSVTQLYGYTF. The CDR3 coding sequence is TGTGCCAGCAGTGTGACACAACTCTATGGCTACACCTTC.

This chain links TRBV5-4 with TRBJ2-5; D call uncertain. Trimming cost V 0 bases and J 0 bases, with 3 bases left between them. CDR3 length equals 13 residues. Germline V gene lookup returns CDR1 SGHNT and CDR2 YYREEE (reference sequence). The CDR3 DNA reads TGTGCCAGCAGCTTGGTAGACCAAGAGACCCAGTACTTC. Translation gives CASSLVDQETQYF.

In its sample, this clonotype is medium-sized. The rearrangement joins TRBV30 to TRBJ2-7; TRBD1 aligns across 7 bases. The CDR3 extends over 15 amino acids. The trim removed 0 bases at V and 1 base at J, leaving 6 bases unmatched. Germline loops: CDR1 GTSNPN, CDR2 SVGIG (reference sequence). CDR3 loop: CAWSVRTGLSYEQYF. The CDR3 coding sequence is TGTGCCTGGAGTGTACGGACAGGATTATCCTACGAGCAGTACTTC.

This clonotype showed up just a few times. The V call is TRBV10-3, the J call TRBJ2-3, with D perhaps matching TRBD2 (5 bases). Trimming removed 3 bases from V and 1 base from J, with 8 bases in between. The CDR3 loop spans 14 amino acids. The germline V gene encodes CDR1 ENHRY and CDR2 SYGVKD. CDR3 bases: TGTGCCATCAGTGATGGCGGGCGCACAGATACGCAGTATTTT. It yields the protein CAISDGGRTDTQYF.

This clonotype qualifies as medium-sized. The chain joins TRBV19 to TRBJ1-2, with TRBD1 matching over 7 bases. This CDR3 has 15 amino acids. From germline, CDR1 is LNHDA and CDR2 SQIVND (reference sequence). The junction had 12 bases not matched to a gene; V was cut back by 4 bases and J by 7 bases. The CDR3 sequence is CASSTSPQGSAGYTF. Written as DNA, the CDR3 is TGTGCCAGTAGTACTTCTCCACAGGGGAGTGCTGGCTACACCTTC.

This clonotype was observed a few times. The chain recombines TRBV11-2 with TRBJ2-1, with a weak D call TRBD2 (5 bases). Germline CDR1 reads SGHAT; CDR2 reads FQNNGV. CDR3 length: 15 residues. Trimming shortened V by 5 bases and J by 0 bases, and 11 bases separated the two germline ends. CDR3 region: CASSASGSSYNEQFF. The CDR3 DNA reads as TGTGCCAGCAGCGCGAGCGGAAGCTCCTACAATGAGCAGTTCTTC.

The rearrangement uses TRBV5-4 and TRBJ2-5; 10 bases match TRBD1. V lost 7 bases and J lost 2; bases outside the gene matches: 11. The CDR3 sequence is 16 residues long. The germline CDR1 and CDR2 sequences are SGHNT and YYREEE (reference sequence). The CDR3 here is CASRDRGQGDQETQYF. CDR3 sequence (DNA): TGTGCCAGCCGGGACCGCGGACAGGGGGATCAAGAGACCCAGTACTTC.

The rearrangement links TRBV20-1 to TRBJ2-7, with 8 positions matching TRBD2. Germline V gene sequence: CDR1 DFQATT, CDR2 SNEGSKA (reference sequence). This CDR3 is 15 amino acids long. V lost 3 bases to trimming and J lost 3 bases; unmatched junction nucleotides: 10. The CDR3 sequence is CSASDGRALNYEQYF. DNA of the CDR3: TGCAGTGCTAGCGACGGGAGGGCCTTAAACTACGAGCAGTACTTC.

V is TRBV6-6 and J is TRBJ1-1, with a tentative D call TRBD1 (5 bases). CDR3 size: 15 residues. Germline CDR1 is MNHNY and CDR2 is SVGAGI (reference sequence). The V end was cut by 0 bases, the J end by 4 bases, with 12 bases between. This chain's CDR3 is CASSYSNARGTEAFF. The CDR3 DNA is TGTGCCAGCAGTTACTCGAACGCAAGGGGCACTGAAGCTTTCTTT.